These 7 T cell receptor beta chains came from one sample sequenced in a study of human T cells and chemical hapten exposure. Specified time point: healthy volunteer bleed at 2 weeks. It was unfractionated whole blood from which total RNA was extracted. TCRdb used MiXCR to reprocess the RACE reads, holding one entry per CDR3 protein. The repertoire holds tens of thousands of distinct CDR3 sequences, with about 8.6% as singletons. What was sequenced was whole blood. The receptor source for this set is a female donor in good health. Some clones in this sample may be carry-over from other donors' samples.

In its sample, this clonotype was seen many times. V gene TRBV5-1 combines with J gene TRBJ2-7; TRBD2 agrees at 8 bases. V lost 1 base, J lost 4 bases, and 10 bases stayed unmatched. CDR1 and CDR2 from the germline V gene are SGHRS and YFSETQ. CDR3 size: 16 residues. CDR3 DNA sequence: TGCGCCAGCAGCTTGTCCCCGAGGAGCGGGAGATACGAGCAGTACTTC. It specifies CASSLSPRSGRYEQYF.

This clonotype was picked up many times. The gene calls are TRBV20-1 and TRBJ1-1; possibly TRBD1 for D (6 bases). This CDR3 has 18 amino acids. Deletions cut 0 bases from V and 9 bases from J, with 29 bases between. Germline V CDR1 and CDR2: DFQATT, SNEGSKA (reference sequence). The CDR3 nucleotides are TGCAGTGCTAGAGATCGGCTAACAGGGTCTACCAGTCTATTACAAGCTTTCTTT. It is translated as CSARDRLTGSTSLLQAFF.

At least ten counts were recorded for this clonotype. The chain is built from TRBV6-1 and TRBJ2-7; 9 bases are shared with TRBD1. The V gene end was trimmed by 5 bases and the J gene end by 3 bases; junction bases not matched to a gene: 2. Germline lookup yields CDR1 MNHNS and CDR2 SASEGT. This CDR3 is 13 amino acids long. CDR3 in DNA: TGTGCCAGCAGTCGGGACAGGGTCTACGAGCAGTACTTC. Amino acids: CASSRDRVYEQYF.

In its sample, this clonotype was seen a few times. The CDR3 region is CASSQDLGGGYEQYF. CDR3 in DNA: TGTGCCAGCAGCCAAGATTTGGGGGGGGGCTACGAGCAGTACTTC. The chain combines TRBV14 with TRBJ2-7; 7 positions agree with TRBD2. With 0 bases clipped from V and 3 bases from J, the junction kept 5 bases outside the gene matches. This CDR3 has 15 residues. Germline CDR1 is SGHDN and CDR2 is FVKESK.

In its sample, this clonotype was seen many times. This sequence joins TRBV7-9 and TRBJ1-2; 8 bases map to TRBD1. J lost 4 bases, V lost 5 bases, and 3 bases had no gene match. CDR1 is SEHNR, CDR2 FQNEAQ, per germline (reference sequence). CDR3 size: 13 residues. The chain's CDR3 is CASSQGARYGYTF. CDR3 coding DNA: TGTGCCAGCAGCCAGGGGGCCCGCTATGGCTACACCTTC.

This clonotype was picked up many times. This chain connects TRBV7-9 to TRBJ2-2; D is possibly TRBD2 (5 bases). The CDR3 covers 17 residues. The germline V gene encodes CDR1 SEHNR and CDR2 FQNEAQ (reference sequence). Trimming removed 5 bases at V and 1 base at J, with 17 bases between. The chain's CDR3 is CASSALPGAVNTGELFF. CDR3 in DNA: TGTGCCAGCAGCGCCCTACCTGGAGCGGTGAACACCGGGGAGCTGTTTTTT.

This clonotype was counted between two and nine times. This chain joins TRBV6-5 and TRBJ2-7; TRBD2 agrees at 11 bases. This CDR3 comprises 13 residues. From germline, CDR1 is MNHEY and CDR2 SVGAGI. The junction had 9 bases not matched to a gene; V was cut back by 10 bases and J by 7 bases. CDR3 sequence (DNA): TGTGCCACCAGACTAGCGGGAACAGGAGAGCAGTACTTC. This encodes CATRLAGTGEQYF.